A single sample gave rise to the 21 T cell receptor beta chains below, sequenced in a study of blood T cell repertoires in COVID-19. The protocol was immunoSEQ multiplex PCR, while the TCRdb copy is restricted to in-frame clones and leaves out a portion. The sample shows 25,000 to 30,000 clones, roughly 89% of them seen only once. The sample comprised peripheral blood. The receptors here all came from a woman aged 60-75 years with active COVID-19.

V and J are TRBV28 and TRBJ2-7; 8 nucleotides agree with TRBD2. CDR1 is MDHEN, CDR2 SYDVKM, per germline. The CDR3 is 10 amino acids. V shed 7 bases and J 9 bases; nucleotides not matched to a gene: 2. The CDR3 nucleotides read TGTGCCAGCACCGGGGGGGGGCAGTACTTC. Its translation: CASTGGGQYF.

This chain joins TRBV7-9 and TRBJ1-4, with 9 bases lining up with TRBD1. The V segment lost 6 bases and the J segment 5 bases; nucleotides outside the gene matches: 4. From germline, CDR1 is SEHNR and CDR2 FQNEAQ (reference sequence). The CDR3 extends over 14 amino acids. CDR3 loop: CASRSTGGNEKLFF. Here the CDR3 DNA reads TGTGCCAGCAGGTCCACAGGGGGCAATGAAAAACTGTTTTTT.

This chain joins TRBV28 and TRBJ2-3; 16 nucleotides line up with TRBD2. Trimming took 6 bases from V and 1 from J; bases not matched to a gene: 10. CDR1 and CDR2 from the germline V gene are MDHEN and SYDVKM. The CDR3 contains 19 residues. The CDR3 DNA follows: TGTGCCAGCAGCAAAAGGGGACTAGCGGGAGGGCCGGGCACAGATACGCAGTATTTT. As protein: CASSKRGLAGGPGTDTQYF.

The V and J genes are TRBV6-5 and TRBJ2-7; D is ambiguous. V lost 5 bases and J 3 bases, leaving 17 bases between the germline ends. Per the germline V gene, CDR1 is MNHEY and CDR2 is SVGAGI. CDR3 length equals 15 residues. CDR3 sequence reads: CASSRLTGMLYEQYF. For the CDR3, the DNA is TGTGCCAGCAGTCGACTTACCGGAATGCTCTACGAGCAGTACTTC.

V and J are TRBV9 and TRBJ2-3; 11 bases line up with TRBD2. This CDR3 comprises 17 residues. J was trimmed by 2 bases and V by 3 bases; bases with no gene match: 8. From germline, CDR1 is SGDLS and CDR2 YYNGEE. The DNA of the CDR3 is TGTGCCAGCAGCGCCTACCGACTAGCGGGATTCACAGATACGCAGTATTTT. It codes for CASSAYRLAGFTDTQYF.

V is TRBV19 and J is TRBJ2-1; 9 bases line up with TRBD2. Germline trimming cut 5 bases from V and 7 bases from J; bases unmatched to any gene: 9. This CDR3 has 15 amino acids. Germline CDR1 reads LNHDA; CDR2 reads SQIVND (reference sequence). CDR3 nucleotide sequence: TGTGCCAGTAGTGCCACTAGCGGGTTAGTGAATGAGCAGTTCTTC. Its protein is CASSATSGLVNEQFF. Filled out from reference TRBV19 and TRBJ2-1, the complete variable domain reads DGGITQSPKYLFRKEGQNVTLSCEQNLNHDAMYWYRQDPGQGLRLIYYSQIVNDFQKGDIAEGYSVSREKKESFPLTVTSAQKNPTAFYLCASSATSGLVNEQFFGPGTRLTVL.

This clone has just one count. CDR3 region: CASSQSPGTGPFGANVLTF. In DNA, the CDR3 is TGCGCCAGCAGTCAATCGCCCGGGACAGGGCCCTTTGGGGCCAACGTCCTGACTTTC. The V gene is TRBV23-1, the J gene TRBJ2-6, with 9 bases aligning to TRBD1. TRBV23-1 is sorted into the ORF group, with uncertain function. Unmatched junction bases numbered 9, after V lost 0 bases and J lost 3 bases. The CDR3 has 19 residues.

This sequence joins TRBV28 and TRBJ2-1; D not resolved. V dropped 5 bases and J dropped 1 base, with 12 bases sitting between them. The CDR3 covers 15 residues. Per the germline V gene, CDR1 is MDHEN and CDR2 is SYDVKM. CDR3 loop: CASSPIRPSYNEQFF. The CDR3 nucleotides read TGTGCCAGCAGTCCCATCAGGCCTTCCTACAATGAGCAGTTCTTC.

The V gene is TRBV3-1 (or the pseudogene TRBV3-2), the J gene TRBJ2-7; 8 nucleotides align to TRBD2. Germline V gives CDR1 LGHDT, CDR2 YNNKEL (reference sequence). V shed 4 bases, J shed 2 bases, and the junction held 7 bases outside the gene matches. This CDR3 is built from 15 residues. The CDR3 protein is CASSLPSGQTYEQYF. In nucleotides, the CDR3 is TGTGCCAGCAGCCTTCCTAGCGGGCAAACCTACGAGCAGTACTTC.

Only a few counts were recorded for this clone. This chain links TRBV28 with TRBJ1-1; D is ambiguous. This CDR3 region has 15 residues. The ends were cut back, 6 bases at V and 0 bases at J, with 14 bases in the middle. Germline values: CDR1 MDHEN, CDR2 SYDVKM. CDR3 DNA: TGTGCCAGCAGCTCCGCGAATTACCTGAACACTGAAGCTTTCTTT. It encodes CASSSANYLNTEAFF.

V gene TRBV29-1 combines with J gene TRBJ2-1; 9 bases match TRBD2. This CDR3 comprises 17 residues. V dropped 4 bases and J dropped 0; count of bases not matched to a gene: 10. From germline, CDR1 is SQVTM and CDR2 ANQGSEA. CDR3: CSVVVFSGRSSYNEQFF. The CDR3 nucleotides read TGCAGCGTTGTGGTGTTTAGCGGGAGAAGCTCCTACAATGAGCAGTTCTTC.

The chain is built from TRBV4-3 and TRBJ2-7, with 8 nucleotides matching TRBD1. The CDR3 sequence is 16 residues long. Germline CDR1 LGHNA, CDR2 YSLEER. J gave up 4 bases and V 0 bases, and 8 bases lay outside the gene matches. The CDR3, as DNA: TGCGCCAGCAGCCAAGAGGTTGGGACAGGCGTATACGAGCAGTACTTC. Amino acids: CASSQEVGTGVYEQYF.

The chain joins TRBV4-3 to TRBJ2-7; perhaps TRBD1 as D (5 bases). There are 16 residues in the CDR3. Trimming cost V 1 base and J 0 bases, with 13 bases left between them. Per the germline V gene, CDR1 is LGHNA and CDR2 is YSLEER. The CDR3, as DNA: TGCGCCAGCAGCCAAGGCGGTGGCAGGGACTCCTACGAGCAGTACTTC. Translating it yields CASSQGGGRDSYEQYF.

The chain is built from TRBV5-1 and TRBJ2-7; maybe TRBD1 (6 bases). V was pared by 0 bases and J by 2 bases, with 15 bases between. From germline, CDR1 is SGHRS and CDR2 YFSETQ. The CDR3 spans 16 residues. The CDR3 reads CASSLEGQGSPYEQYF. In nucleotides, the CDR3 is TGCGCCAGCAGCTTGGAGGGGCAGGGGAGTCCCTACGAGCAGTACTTC.

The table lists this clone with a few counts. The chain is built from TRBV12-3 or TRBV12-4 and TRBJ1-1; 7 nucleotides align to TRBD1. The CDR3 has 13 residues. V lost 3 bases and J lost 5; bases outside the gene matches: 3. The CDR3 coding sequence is TGTGCCAGCAGTTTGACAGGGAGGACTGAAGCTTTCTTT. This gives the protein CASSLTGRTEAFF.

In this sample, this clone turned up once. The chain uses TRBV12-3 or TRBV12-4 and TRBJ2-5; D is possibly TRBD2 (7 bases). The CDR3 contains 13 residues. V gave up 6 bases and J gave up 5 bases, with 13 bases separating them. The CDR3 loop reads CASRTRGGETQYF. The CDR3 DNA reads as TGTGCCAGCAGAACTAGGGGGGGGGAGACCCAGTACTTC.

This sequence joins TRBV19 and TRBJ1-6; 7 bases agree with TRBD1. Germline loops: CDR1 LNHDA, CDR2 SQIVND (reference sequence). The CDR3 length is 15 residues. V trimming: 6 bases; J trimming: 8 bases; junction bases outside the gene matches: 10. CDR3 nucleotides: TGTGCCAGTAGGGACGACAGGGAAGGGTATTCACCCCTCCACTTT. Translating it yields CASRDDREGYSPLHF.

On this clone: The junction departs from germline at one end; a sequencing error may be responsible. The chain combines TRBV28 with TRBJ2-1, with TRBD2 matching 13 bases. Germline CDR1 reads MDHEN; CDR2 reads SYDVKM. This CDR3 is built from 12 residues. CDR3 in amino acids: CASSWATSGRIF. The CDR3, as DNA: TGTGCCAGCAGTTGGGCGACTAGCGGGAGGATCTTC.

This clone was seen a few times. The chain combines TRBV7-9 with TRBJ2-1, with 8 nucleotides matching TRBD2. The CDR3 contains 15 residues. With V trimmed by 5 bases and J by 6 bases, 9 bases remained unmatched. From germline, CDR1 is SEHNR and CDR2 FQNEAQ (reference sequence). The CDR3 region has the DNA TGTGCCAGCAGCGGCCTAGCGGGCGGAGCCAATGAGCAGTTCTTC. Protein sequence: CASSGLAGGANEQFF.

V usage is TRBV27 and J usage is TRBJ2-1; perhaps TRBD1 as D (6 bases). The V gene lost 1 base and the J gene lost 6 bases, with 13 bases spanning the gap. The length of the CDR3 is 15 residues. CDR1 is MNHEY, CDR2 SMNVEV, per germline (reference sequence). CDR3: CASSLYKGGSNEQFF. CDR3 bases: TGTGCCAGCAGTTTATATAAAGGGGGTAGCAATGAGCAGTTCTTC.

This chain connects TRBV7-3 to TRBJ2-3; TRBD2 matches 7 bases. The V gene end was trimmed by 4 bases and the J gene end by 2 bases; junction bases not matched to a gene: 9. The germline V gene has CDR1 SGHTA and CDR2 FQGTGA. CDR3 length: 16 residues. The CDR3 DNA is TGTGCCAGCAGCTACCAGCTAGCGGTCTTCACAGATACGCAGTATTTT. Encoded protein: CASSYQLAVFTDTQYF.